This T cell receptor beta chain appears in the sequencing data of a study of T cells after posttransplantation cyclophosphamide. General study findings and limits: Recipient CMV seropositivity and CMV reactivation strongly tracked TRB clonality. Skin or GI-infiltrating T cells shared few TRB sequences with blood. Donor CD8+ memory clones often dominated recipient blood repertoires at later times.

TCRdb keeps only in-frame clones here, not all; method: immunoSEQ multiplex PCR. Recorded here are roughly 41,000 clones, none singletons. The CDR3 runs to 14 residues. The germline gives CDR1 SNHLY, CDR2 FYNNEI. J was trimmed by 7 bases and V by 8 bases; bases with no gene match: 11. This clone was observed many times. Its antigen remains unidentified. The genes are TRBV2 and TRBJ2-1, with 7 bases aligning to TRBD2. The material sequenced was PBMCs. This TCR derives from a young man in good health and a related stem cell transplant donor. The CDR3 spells CASLPGGVLNEQFF. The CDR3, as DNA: TGTGCCAGCCTGCCGGGGGGAGTCCTGAATGAGCAGTTCTTC.